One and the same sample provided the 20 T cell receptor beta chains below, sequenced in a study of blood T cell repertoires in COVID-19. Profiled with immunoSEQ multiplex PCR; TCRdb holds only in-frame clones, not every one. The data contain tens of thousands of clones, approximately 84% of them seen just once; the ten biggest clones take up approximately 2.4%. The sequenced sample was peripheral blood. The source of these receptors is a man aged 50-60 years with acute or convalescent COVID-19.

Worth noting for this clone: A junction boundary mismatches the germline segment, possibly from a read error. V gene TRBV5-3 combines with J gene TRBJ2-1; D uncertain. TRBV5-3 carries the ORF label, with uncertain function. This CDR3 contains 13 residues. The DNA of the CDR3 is TGTGCCAGAAGCTTGGACTCCAACAATGAGCAGTTCTTC. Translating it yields CARSLDSNNEQFF.

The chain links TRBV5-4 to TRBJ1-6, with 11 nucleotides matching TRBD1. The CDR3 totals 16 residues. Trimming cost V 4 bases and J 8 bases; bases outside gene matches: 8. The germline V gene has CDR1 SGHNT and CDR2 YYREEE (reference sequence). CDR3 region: CASSLRADRGHSPLHF. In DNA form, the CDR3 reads TGTGCCAGCAGCCTAAGAGCGGACAGGGGGCATTCACCCCTCCACTTT.

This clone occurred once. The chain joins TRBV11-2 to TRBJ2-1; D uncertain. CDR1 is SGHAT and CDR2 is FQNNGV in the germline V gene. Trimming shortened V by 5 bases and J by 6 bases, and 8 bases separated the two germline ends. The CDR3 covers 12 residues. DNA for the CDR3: TGTGCCAGCAGCCCAAACTCCAATGAGCAGTTCTTC. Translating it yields CASSPNSNEQFF.

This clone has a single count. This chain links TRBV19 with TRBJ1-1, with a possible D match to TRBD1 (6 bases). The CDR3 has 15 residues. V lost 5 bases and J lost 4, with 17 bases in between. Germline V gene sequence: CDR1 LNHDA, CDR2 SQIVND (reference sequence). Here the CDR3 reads CASSVQGGSSTEAFF. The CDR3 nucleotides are TGTGCCAGTAGTGTTCAAGGGGGTAGTAGCACTGAAGCTTTCTTT.

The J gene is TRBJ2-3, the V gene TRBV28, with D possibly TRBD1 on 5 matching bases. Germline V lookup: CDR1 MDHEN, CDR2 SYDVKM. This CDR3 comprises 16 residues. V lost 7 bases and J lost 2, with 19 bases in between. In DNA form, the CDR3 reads TGTGCCAGCAAGGTCAGGGAAGCAGGTTACACAGATACGCAGTATTTT. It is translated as CASKVREAGYTDTQYF.

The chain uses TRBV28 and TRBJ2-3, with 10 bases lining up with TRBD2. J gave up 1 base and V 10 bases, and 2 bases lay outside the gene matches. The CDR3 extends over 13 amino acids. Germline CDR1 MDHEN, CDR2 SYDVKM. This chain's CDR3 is CATGTSGTDTQYF. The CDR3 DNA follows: TGTGCCACTGGGACTAGCGGCACAGATACGCAGTATTTT.

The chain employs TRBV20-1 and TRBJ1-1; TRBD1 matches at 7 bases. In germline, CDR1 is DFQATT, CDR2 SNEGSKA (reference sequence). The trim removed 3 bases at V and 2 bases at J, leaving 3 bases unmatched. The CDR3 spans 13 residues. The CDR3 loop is CSASGQANTEAFF. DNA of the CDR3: TGCAGTGCTAGTGGACAGGCTAACACTGAAGCTTTCTTT.

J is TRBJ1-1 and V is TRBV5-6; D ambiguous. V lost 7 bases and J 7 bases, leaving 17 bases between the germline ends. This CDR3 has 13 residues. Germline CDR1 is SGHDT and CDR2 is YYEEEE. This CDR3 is CASQTGSRNEAFF. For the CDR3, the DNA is TGTGCCAGCCAGACCGGGTCGAGGAATGAAGCTTTCTTT.

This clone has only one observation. CDR3 in amino acids: CASSLEASAHYGYTF. In nucleotides, the CDR3 is TGTGCCAGCAGCTTAGAAGCCTCCGCTCACTATGGCTACACCTTC. V is TRBV11-2 and J is TRBJ1-2; no clear D gene. CDR1 and CDR2 from the germline V gene are SGHAT and FQNNGV. The CDR3 covers 15 residues. V gave up 0 bases and J gave up 3 bases, with 11 bases separating them.

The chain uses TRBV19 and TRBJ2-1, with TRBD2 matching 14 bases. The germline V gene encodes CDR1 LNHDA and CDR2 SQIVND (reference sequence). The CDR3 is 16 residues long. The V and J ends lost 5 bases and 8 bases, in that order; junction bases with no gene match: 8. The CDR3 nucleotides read TGTGCCAGTAGTGCAGGGACTAGCGGGAGTTGGCATGAGCAGTTCTTC. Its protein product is CASSAGTSGSWHEQFF.

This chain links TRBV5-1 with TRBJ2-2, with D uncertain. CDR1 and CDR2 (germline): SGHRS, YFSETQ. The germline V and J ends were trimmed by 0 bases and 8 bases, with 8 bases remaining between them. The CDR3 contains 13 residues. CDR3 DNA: TGCGCCAGCAGCTTGGGAGAGTTTGGGGAGCTGTTTTTT. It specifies CASSLGEFGELFF.

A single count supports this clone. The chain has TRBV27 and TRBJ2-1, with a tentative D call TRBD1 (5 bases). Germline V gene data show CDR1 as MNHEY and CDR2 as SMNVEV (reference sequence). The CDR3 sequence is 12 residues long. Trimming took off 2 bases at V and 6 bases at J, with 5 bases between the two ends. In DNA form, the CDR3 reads TGTGCCAGCAGTTTAAGGGGCAATGAGCAGTTCTTC. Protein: CASSLRGNEQFF.

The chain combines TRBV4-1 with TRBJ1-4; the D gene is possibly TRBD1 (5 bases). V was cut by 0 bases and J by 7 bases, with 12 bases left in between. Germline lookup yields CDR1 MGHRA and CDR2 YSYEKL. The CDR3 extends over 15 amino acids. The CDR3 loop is CASSQETGLSEKLFF. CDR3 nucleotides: TGCGCCAGCAGCCAAGAAACGGGACTATCTGAAAAACTGTTTTTT.

CDR3 region: CASSIRPRGTQYF. DNA for the CDR3: TGTGCCAGCAGCATTCGACCCCGGGGGACCCAGTACTTC. The J gene is TRBJ2-5, the V gene TRBV11-3, with D possibly matching TRBD2 (5 bases). In germline, CDR1 is SGHNT, CDR2 YENEEA. The CDR3 sequence is 13 residues long. V was clipped by 5 bases and J by 7 bases, with 14 bases between them. Combining the CDR3 with reference TRBV11-3 and TRBJ2-5 gives the whole variable domain EAGVVQSPRYKIIEKKQPVAFWCNPISGHNTLYWYLQNLGQGPELLIRYENEEAVDDSQLPKDRFSAERLKGVDSTLKIQPAELGDSAVYLCASSIRPRGTQYFGPGTRLLVL.

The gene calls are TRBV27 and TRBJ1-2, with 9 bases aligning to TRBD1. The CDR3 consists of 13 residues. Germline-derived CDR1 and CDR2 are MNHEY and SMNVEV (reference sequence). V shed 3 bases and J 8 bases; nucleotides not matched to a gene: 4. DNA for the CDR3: TGTGCCAGCAGTTTCGGACAGGGGCAAGGCTACACCTTC. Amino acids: CASSFGQGQGYTF.

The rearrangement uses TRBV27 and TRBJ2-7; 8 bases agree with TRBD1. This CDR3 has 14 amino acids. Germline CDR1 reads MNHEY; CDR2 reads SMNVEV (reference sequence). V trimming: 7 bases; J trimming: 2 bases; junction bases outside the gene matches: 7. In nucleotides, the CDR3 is TGTGCCAGCACGATACAGGGGGTGCCCTACGAGCAGTACTTC. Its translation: CASTIQGVPYEQYF.

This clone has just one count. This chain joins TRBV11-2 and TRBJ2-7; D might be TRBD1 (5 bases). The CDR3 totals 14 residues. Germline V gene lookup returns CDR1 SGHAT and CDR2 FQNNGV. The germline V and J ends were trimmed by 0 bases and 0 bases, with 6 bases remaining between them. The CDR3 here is CASSLETVSYEQYF. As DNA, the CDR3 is TGTGCCAGCAGCTTAGAGACAGTCTCCTACGAGCAGTACTTC.

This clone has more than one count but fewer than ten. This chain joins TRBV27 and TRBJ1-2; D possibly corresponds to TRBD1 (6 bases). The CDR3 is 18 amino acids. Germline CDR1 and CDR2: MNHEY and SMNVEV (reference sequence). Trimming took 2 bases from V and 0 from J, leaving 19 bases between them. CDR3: CASSLRSGAGEPNYGYTF. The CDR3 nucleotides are TGTGCCAGCAGTTTACGCAGCGGGGCAGGGGAACCTAACTATGGCTACACCTTC.

In nucleotides, the CDR3 is TGTGCCAGCACCGGACAGGAAGGGCACGAGCAGTACTTC. It yields the protein CASTGQEGHEQYF. The rearrangement links TRBV13 to TRBJ2-7; the match to TRBD1 covers 7 bases. V shed 7 bases, J shed 5 bases, and the junction held 8 bases outside the gene matches. CDR1 and CDR2 (germline): PRHDT, FYEKMQ (reference sequence). CDR3 length equals 13 residues.

The CDR3 nucleotides are TGTGCCAGCAGCTTACAGGGGGCAGGTCCCTACAATGAGCAGTTCTTC. This gives the protein CASSLQGAGPYNEQFF. This chain links TRBV7-3 with TRBJ2-1; 8 bases agree with TRBD1. Per the germline V gene, CDR1 is SGHTA and CDR2 is FQGTGA. The CDR3 sequence is 16 residues long. Trimming took 2 bases from V and 2 from J; bases not matched to a gene: 5.